What follows are 13 T cell receptor beta chains derived from one specimen sequenced in a study of blood T cell repertoires in COVID-19. The assay was immunoSEQ multiplex PCR, and TCRdb's table has in-frame clones only and misses some. Of around 150,000 clones in the sample, around four fifths were seen once. Sequencing input: peripheral blood. The receptors originated from a man between 65 and 85 years old with acute or convalescent COVID-19.

The V and J genes are TRBV5-4 and TRBJ1-2, with TRBD1 identical over 12 bases. Unmatched junction bases numbered 8, after V lost 3 bases and J lost 8 bases. Germline CDR1 is SGHNT and CDR2 is YYREEE (reference sequence). The CDR3 sequence is 15 residues long. This CDR3 reads CASSSPGQGAEGYTF. The CDR3 DNA is TGTGCCAGCAGCTCCCCGGGACAGGGGGCGGAGGGCTACACCTTC.

The rearrangement joins TRBV20-1 to TRBJ1-6, with D unresolved. Looked up from germline, CDR1 is DFQATT and CDR2 is SNEGSKA (reference sequence). The CDR3 has 11 residues. V lost 3 bases, J lost 10 bases, and 7 bases lay in between. The chain's CDR3 is CSASPSSPLHF. The CDR3 nucleotides read TGCAGTGCTAGCCCTTCCTCACCCCTCCACTTT.

This clone was counted a few times. For the CDR3, the DNA is TGTGCCAGCAACCGGGCAGGGCAGGGCTACGAGCAGTACTTC. This gives the protein CASNRAGQGYEQYF. The J gene is TRBJ2-7, the V gene TRBV28; D might be TRBD1 (5 bases). Germline CDR1 reads MDHEN; CDR2 reads SYDVKM. The CDR3 loop spans 14 amino acids. The V and J ends lost 7 bases and 3 bases respectively, with 16 bases between them.

The gene calls are TRBV3-1 (or the pseudogene TRBV3-2) and TRBJ2-5; D may be TRBD2 (5 bases). V was pared by 1 base and J by 4 bases, with 10 bases between. Looked up from germline, CDR1 is LGHDT and CDR2 is YNNKEL (reference sequence). The CDR3 has 14 amino acids. The CDR3 here is CASSQVSGLETQYF. CDR3 nucleotide sequence: TGTGCCAGCAGCCAAGTGAGCGGACTAGAGACCCAGTACTTC.

This clone appeared once. The rearrangement joins TRBV6-5 to TRBJ2-3; perhaps TRBD1 as D (5 bases). The CDR3 has 15 amino acids. Germline assignment: CDR1 MNHEY and CDR2 SVGAGI. The V end lost 6 bases, the J end lost 0 bases, and 13 bases lay between the germline ends. The CDR3 DNA reads as TGTGCCAGCAGCCCCAGGGAAACAAGCACAGATACGCAGTATTTT. Translating gives CASSPRETSTDTQYF.

This clone was recorded a few times. The chain combines TRBV19 with TRBJ2-1, with D tentatively TRBD2 (6 bases). Germline CDR1 reads LNHDA; CDR2 reads SQIVND (reference sequence). V lost 3 bases and J 6 bases, leaving 12 bases between the germline ends. CDR3 size: 14 residues. CDR3 amino acids: CASSIRRDGNEQFF. The DNA of the CDR3 is TGTGCCAGTAGTATTCGGCGGGATGGCAATGAGCAGTTCTTC.

The chain combines TRBV19 with TRBJ1-2, with TRBD1 matching 8 bases. Germline trimming cut 5 bases from V and 7 bases from J; bases unmatched to any gene: 12. The CDR3 contains 15 residues. Germline assignment: CDR1 LNHDA and CDR2 SQIVND (reference sequence). The CDR3 region is CASSYQRQGSAGYTF. The DNA of the CDR3 is TGTGCCAGTAGTTATCAACGACAGGGGTCGGCTGGCTACACCTTC.

This sequence joins TRBV6-5 and TRBJ1-5, with unresolved D. Per germline, CDR1 MNHEY and CDR2 SVGAGI. This CDR3 is built from 12 residues. Trimming took 5 bases from V and 3 from J, leaving 5 bases between them. The CDR3 region is CASSNINQPQHF. CDR3 sequence (DNA): TGTGCCAGCAGTAACATCAATCAGCCCCAGCATTTT.

This rearrangement joins TRBV28 to TRBJ2-7; 7 bases align to TRBD2. The CDR3 runs to 14 residues. Trimming took 8 bases from V and 1 from J; bases not matched to a gene: 8. CDR1 is MDHEN and CDR2 is SYDVKM in the germline V gene. The CDR3, as DNA: TGTGCCAGCGCTGTACGGGGGGTTTCCTACGAGCAGTACTTC. Translation: CASAVRGVSYEQYF.

J is TRBJ2-1 and V is TRBV28; 13 bases are a match to TRBD2. Looked up from germline, CDR1 is MDHEN and CDR2 is SYDVKM. J lost 7 bases, V lost 6 bases, and 9 bases had no gene match. The CDR3 sequence is 16 residues long. CDR3 nucleotides: TGTGCCAGCAGGAGAGGACTAGCGGGAGTATCGAATGAGCAGTTCTTC. Translation gives CASRRGLAGVSNEQFF. The whole variable domain, remainder taken from reference TRBV28 and TRBJ2-1, is DVKVTQSSRYLVKRTGEKVFLECVQDMDHENMFWYRQDPGLGLRLIYFSYDVKMKEKGDIPEGYSVSREKKERFSLILESASTNQTSMYLCASRRGLAGVSNEQFFGPGTRLTVL.

This clone showed up just once. The J gene is TRBJ2-2, the V gene TRBV11-2, with D possibly matching TRBD1 (5 bases). Germline assignment: CDR1 SGHAT and CDR2 FQNNGV. The CDR3 is 14 amino acids. V was clipped by 7 bases and J by 0 bases, with 9 bases between them. The CDR3, as DNA: TGTGCCAGCAAACAGGATCCGAACACCGGGGAGCTGTTTTTT. This encodes CASKQDPNTGELFF.

On this clone: Its ends do not fully match the called genes, so a read error is possible. The genes are TRBV28 and TRBJ1-6, with D perhaps TRBD1 (5 bases). The germline CDR1 and CDR2 sequences are MDHEN and SYDVKM. This CDR3 region has 12 residues. CDR3 sequence (DNA): TGCGCCACGAGACAGTATAATTCACCCCTCCACTTT. Its protein is CATRQYNSPLHF.

This chain connects TRBV5-1 to TRBJ2-2; 8 positions match TRBD1. The CDR3 has 15 amino acids. The J segment lost 6 bases and the V segment lost 6 bases, leaving 10 bases of the junction unmatched. Germline values: CDR1 SGHRS, CDR2 YFSETQ. This chain's CDR3 is CASTKIGQGSGELFF. The CDR3 DNA reads as TGCGCCAGCACCAAAATTGGACAGGGTTCCGGGGAGCTGTTTTTT.